This section outlines one T cell receptor beta chain sequence together with its context. This clone is a singleton in its sample. The antigen it recognizes is unknown. Base quality data are lacking; no much larger clone is found one base away. Unmatched junction bases come to 4, with V trimmed by 8 bases and J by 4 bases. Taken from the germline V gene, the CDR1 and CDR2 loops are ENHRY and SYGVKD. The CDR3, from cysteine to phenylalanine, totals 14 residues. Only the CDR3 DNA is retained, 42 bases long and in frame from the first base. Using the deep immunoSEQ assay, TCR CDR3 regions were amplified from genomic DNA by multiplex PCR. For each cell subset, the extracted genomic DNA was distributed evenly across all wells of several immunoSEQ 96-well plates, and each plate served as one replicate. For sorted subsets, about 210 ng of genomic DNA, equivalent to 30,000 or so T cell genomes, went into each replicate PCR. Purified libraries were quantified with a Qubit 3.0 fluorometer, sized on a Bioanalyzer 2100, and re-quantified with the KAPA Library Quantification kit. Every immunoSEQ 96-well plate was sequenced on a dedicated single-read 150-cycle Illumina NextSeq 550 flow cell. In the original analysis: Because the immunoSEQ output included only junctional sequences and no quality scores, the filtering could not be the same as the filtering used for full-length reads. To assign V/J genes and CDR3, sequences were annotated against IMGT germline references using PyIR, a Python wrapper for IgBLAST v1.9. Any read was removed if the V/J assignment was weak (E-value above 1e-6), the CDR3 was missing, or the read contained stop codons, out-of-frame junctions, or ambiguous translated residues. V3J clonotypes were defined as sequences sharing an identical inferred V gene, J gene, and CDR3 amino acid sequence. Percentage overlap between repertoires was computed as shared unique clonotypes divided by the size of the smaller repertoire. Repertoire richness was assessed with RTK rarefaction, the Chao1 estimator, and Recon v2.1 estimates of unobserved clonotypes. Generation probabilities for all TCRbeta clonotypes obtained by the gDNA method from a handful of donors were computed using OLGA. TCRdb holds this immuneACCESS table with in-frame rearrangements only. Some clones are missing; in checked studies, unresolved V genes explain under half, and the rest has no known cause. Clone size and V and J calls were adopted from that table, with D and trimming inferred from the DNA. The sample table records about a million clones; 70% to 85% of these occur just once. The leading ten clones occupy roughly 0.9% of the sample.

The sample belongs to a study of shared clonotypes between healthy human individuals (dated by TCRdb to 2018 to 2021). Broadly, across the study: The cohort included three men and two women between 18 and 49 years of age. For each donor, CD4 naive and CD4 memory were each given three plates, CD8 naive was given two plates, and CD8 memory was given one plate. To estimate repertoire size and how much clonotype sharing occurs between individuals, the study deeply sequenced the blood TCR repertoires of about five healthy adults. To increase sequencing depth and limit assay-specific biases, TCR repertoire library preparation and sequencing were carried out by different laboratories using diverse techniques. Each donor's leukapheresis produced roughly between roughly 0.85 and 9.5 billion PBMCs. Findings and caveats that apply to the study as a whole: Even with the large sequencing depth, rarefaction of the sorted-subset datasets indicated that sequencing was incomplete. Larger estimated clonotype richness was generally found for naive subsets than for memory subsets. Across four donors, approximately 4.9% of naive CD4, 3.5% of naive CD8, about 2% of memory CD4, and about 0.44% of memory CD8 clonotypes were shared. The genetic and exposure-history diversity represented was limited by the small number of donors. Compared with non-shared clonotypes, the clonotypes found in all four sorted-subset donors had higher generation probabilities. Based on pairwise subsampling, the degree of clonotype sharing among donors was expected to be affected by sequencing depth. Sampling was restricted to blood, and TCR repertoires in tissues likely differ from the TCR repertoires found in blood.

The donors were healthy, HIV-negative adults with no recently reported acute infections or vaccinations. Every donor was a Caucasian adult living in Nashville, Tennessee, USA. CD4+ T cells were enriched through magnetic negative selection, after which naive cells were positively selected on CD45RA and the remaining negative fraction served as the memory subset. Blood was obtained by leukapheresis, after which PBMCs were separated by Ficoll-Histopaque density gradient centrifugation and cryopreserved in liquid nitrogen vapor phase. Analytical flow cytometry was used to check the purity and quantity of every magnetically sorted T cell population. Genomic DNA was isolated from each sorted fraction and quantified by UV absorbance on a Nanodrop 2000c.

The chain joins TRBV10-3 to TRBJ2-1, and 11 bases in between align with TRBD2. Input material: memory CD4+ T cells from PBMCs. The cell subset or site label, read with the paper, signifies: CD45RA-negative fraction. The clonotype originates from a man younger than 35 in good health. Some clones in this sample may be carry-over from other donors' samples. The sequence in DNA is TGTGCCATCGCCGGGACTAGCGGTTACAATGAGCAGTTCTTC. This yields the protein CAIAGTSGYNEQFF.